This section outlines one TCR beta chain sequence together with its context. The antigen remains undetermined. The germline gives CDR1 SEHNR, CDR2 FQNEAQ (reference sequence). The CDR3 extends over 16 amino acids. With 5 bases removed from V and 1 base from J, the gap between germline ends came to 18 bases. This record comes from a study of T cell responses to AZD1222 COVID-19 vaccine. Regarding the study as a whole: Seropositive AZD1222 recipients at baseline numbered only 6 or 7. No repertoire was sampled before or during the peak T cell response, only after it.

The assay was immunoSEQ multiplex PCR, and TCRdb's table has in-frame clones only and misses some. The sample holds 75,000 to 95,000 clones, roughly 84% seen once. The J gene is TRBJ2-7, the V gene TRBV7-9; D may be TRBD1 (5 bases). The starting material was peripheral blood, obtained on day 0 of AZD1222 vaccination. The TCR originated in an adult in good health. The DNA for the CDR3 is TGTGCCAGCAGCCCCTCTCTGTCCTCAGGGTCCTACGAGCAGTACTTC. It specifies CASSPSLSSGSYEQYF.